This record covers a single TCR beta chain. Antigen: not known. The repertoire was sequenced with immunoSEQ multiplex PCR; TCRdb's copy has only in-frame clones and lacks some. The data contain fewer than 80,000 clones, around 74% of them singletons. From germline, CDR1 is WSHSY and CDR2 SAAADI. V was shortened by 8 bases and J by 10 bases, with 18 bases between the two germline ends. This CDR3 spans 14 amino acids. These data are taken from a study of vaccination effects on CD4 cells after COVID-19. Pools of viral peptides were used by the ViraFEST assay to expand antigen-specific CD4+ T cells ahead of sequencing. Cultured cells yielded isolated CD4+ T cells after more than nine days. Of the BNT162b2 and mRNA-1273 vaccines, participants received two doses of one or the other.

The rearrangement links TRBV10-2 to TRBJ1-6; weak D call: TRBD1 (5 bases). Sequencing was performed on CD4+ T cells from PBMCs cultured with HCoV-229E spike peptides, taken after COVID-19 vaccination. The sequence derives from a human donor who received a COVID-19 vaccine. The CDR3 region is CASAQGGTSSPLHF. CDR3 bases: TGCGCCAGCGCCCAGGGCGGGACGTCGTCACCCCTCCACTTT.